This TCR beta chain was retrieved from a study of cytomegalovirus exposure and HLA in healthy donors (dated by TCRdb to 2016 to 2017). Looking at the study overall: The approximately 710 repertoires of the first cohort and the 110 or so validation repertoires were produced on the same platform, according to a later analysis. To predict cytomegalovirus infection status, the study brought together high-throughput TCR immunosequencing, statistical association of individual TCRs with disease status, and machine learning. Along with the roughly 710-subject first cohort, a separate validation cohort of around 120 different subjects was used. The aim of the study was to test whether cataloging public T cell receptors could identify signatures of past pathogen exposure.

From the cysteine through the phenylalanine, the CDR3 covers 14 amino acids. Just the 42-base CDR3 DNA is kept, in frame starting at base 1. CDR1 and CDR2, per the germline V gene, are ENHRY and SYGVKD. V is trimmed back by 6 bases and J by 1 base, and the junction contains 2 bases that no gene match accounts for. Separate from the approximately 670-subject first cohort, the validation cohort of roughly 110 subjects was the group to which the donors belonged. The count of this clone is one. Its recognized antigen is unknown. No base quality values were provided; no much bigger clone lies one nucleotide off. Study-wide findings and limitations: A later analysis lacked HLA typing for the validation cohort, so it scored co-occurrence in that cohort across all 110 or so repertoires. The authors suggested that the approach could potentially be generalized to other disease states and immunological phenotypes. Three of the identified cytomegalovirus-associated TCR beta chains were confirmed in vitro to be specific for cytomegalovirus antigens. The study listed approximately 160 TCR beta chains as associated with cytomegalovirus. In a later analysis, TCRs clustered in the first cohort were found to also tend to co-occur in the 100 to 150 validation repertoires, with approximately 95% of cluster scores above 0. Most TCR sequences were observed very rarely across donors, whereas some public TCRs were present in many individuals. In both the original and validation cohorts, the classifier was reported to diagnose cytomegalovirus status with high specificity and sensitivity.

Library method: the immunoSEQ multiplex PCR assay. The original methods were these. A statistical classification framework was built for diagnosing cytomegalovirus status from the catalog of TCR beta chain sequences. Entries here come from immuneACCESS through TCRdb and include only in-frame sequences with V and J called. Some clones fail to appear in such tables; in the studies checked, an unresolved V gene covers under half of the shortfall, and the cause of the remainder is unknown. V, J and clone size reflect that table, while D and trimming were determined from the DNA. Within this sample are hundreds of thousands of clones, with around 86% of them counted one time only. The top ten clones comprise 1.5% to 2.5% of the sample.

Rearrangement joined TRBV10-3 to TRBJ2-1; TRBD2 lines up with 8 middle nucleotides. The source is a woman under 30 in good health and CMV-seropositive. Sequencing input: PBMCs. The CDR3 sequence is CAISGTSSYNEQFF. The nucleotide sequence reads as follows: TGTGCCATCAGCGGGACTAGTTCCTACAATGAGCAGTTCTTC.